This TCR beta chain emerged from a study of blood T cell repertoires in COVID-19. Across the study: Both acute and convalescent COVID-19 samples were obtained from the United States, Italy and Spain. The analysed material was cDNA or gDNA that came from T cells, B-cell-depleted T cells, or PBMCs.

Authors' data handling: Counts of nucleated cells, estimated from reference gene primer amplification, were obtained. Assay: immunoSEQ multiplex PCR; the TCRdb copy retains only in-frame clones and omits some. Clone size and V and J calls were adopted from that table, with D and trimming inferred from the DNA. The sample lists 100,000 to 150,000 clones, approximately 81% occurring once. The CDR3 length is 15 residues. V was pared by 5 bases and J by 2 bases, with 14 bases between. The V gene is TRBV6-7, the J gene TRBJ2-3, with D maybe TRBD2 (5 bases). TRBV6-7 is an ORF; its function is uncertain. This TCR came from a man aged 40-55 years with active or convalescent COVID-19. What was sequenced was peripheral blood. The DNA of the CDR3 is TGTGCCAGCAGTCGCCTGGACTCGTACACAGATACGCAGTATTTT. It translates to CASSRLDSYTDTQYF.